This T cell receptor beta chain was observed in a study of cytomegalovirus exposure and HLA in healthy donors. Points from the study as a whole: In most subjects, TCR beta sequences reportedly gave accurate predictions of HLA-A and HLA-B alleles. Likely technical artifact: a cluster of highly shared sequence variants. The productive fraction for most TCR beta V segments was about 90% or about 30% in an earlier analysis. In a later analysis, parvovirus B19, influenza, CMV and Epstein-Barr virus appeared linked to several top co-occurrence clusters.

The PCR employed 60 Vbeta primers together with 13 Jbeta primers. TCRdb's table, derived via immunoSEQ multiplex PCR, lists solely in-frame clones and lacks some. This table holds about 120,000 clones, around 79% found once. About this clone: Its matching antigen is unknown.

This sequence originates from a woman aged 35 to 49 in good health and CMV-seronegative. Input material: PBMCs.

The CDR3 coding sequence is TGTGCCAGCAGCCCCAGCGGGGCCTCCTACAATGAGCAGTTCTTC. Translated: CASSPSGASYNEQFF. The chain has TRBV7-7 and TRBJ2-1; 7 bases fit TRBD2. This CDR3 comprises 15 residues. The J segment lost 0 bases and the V segment lost 5 bases, leaving 4 bases of the junction unmatched. Per the germline V gene, CDR1 is SSHAT and CDR2 is FNYEAQ (reference sequence).